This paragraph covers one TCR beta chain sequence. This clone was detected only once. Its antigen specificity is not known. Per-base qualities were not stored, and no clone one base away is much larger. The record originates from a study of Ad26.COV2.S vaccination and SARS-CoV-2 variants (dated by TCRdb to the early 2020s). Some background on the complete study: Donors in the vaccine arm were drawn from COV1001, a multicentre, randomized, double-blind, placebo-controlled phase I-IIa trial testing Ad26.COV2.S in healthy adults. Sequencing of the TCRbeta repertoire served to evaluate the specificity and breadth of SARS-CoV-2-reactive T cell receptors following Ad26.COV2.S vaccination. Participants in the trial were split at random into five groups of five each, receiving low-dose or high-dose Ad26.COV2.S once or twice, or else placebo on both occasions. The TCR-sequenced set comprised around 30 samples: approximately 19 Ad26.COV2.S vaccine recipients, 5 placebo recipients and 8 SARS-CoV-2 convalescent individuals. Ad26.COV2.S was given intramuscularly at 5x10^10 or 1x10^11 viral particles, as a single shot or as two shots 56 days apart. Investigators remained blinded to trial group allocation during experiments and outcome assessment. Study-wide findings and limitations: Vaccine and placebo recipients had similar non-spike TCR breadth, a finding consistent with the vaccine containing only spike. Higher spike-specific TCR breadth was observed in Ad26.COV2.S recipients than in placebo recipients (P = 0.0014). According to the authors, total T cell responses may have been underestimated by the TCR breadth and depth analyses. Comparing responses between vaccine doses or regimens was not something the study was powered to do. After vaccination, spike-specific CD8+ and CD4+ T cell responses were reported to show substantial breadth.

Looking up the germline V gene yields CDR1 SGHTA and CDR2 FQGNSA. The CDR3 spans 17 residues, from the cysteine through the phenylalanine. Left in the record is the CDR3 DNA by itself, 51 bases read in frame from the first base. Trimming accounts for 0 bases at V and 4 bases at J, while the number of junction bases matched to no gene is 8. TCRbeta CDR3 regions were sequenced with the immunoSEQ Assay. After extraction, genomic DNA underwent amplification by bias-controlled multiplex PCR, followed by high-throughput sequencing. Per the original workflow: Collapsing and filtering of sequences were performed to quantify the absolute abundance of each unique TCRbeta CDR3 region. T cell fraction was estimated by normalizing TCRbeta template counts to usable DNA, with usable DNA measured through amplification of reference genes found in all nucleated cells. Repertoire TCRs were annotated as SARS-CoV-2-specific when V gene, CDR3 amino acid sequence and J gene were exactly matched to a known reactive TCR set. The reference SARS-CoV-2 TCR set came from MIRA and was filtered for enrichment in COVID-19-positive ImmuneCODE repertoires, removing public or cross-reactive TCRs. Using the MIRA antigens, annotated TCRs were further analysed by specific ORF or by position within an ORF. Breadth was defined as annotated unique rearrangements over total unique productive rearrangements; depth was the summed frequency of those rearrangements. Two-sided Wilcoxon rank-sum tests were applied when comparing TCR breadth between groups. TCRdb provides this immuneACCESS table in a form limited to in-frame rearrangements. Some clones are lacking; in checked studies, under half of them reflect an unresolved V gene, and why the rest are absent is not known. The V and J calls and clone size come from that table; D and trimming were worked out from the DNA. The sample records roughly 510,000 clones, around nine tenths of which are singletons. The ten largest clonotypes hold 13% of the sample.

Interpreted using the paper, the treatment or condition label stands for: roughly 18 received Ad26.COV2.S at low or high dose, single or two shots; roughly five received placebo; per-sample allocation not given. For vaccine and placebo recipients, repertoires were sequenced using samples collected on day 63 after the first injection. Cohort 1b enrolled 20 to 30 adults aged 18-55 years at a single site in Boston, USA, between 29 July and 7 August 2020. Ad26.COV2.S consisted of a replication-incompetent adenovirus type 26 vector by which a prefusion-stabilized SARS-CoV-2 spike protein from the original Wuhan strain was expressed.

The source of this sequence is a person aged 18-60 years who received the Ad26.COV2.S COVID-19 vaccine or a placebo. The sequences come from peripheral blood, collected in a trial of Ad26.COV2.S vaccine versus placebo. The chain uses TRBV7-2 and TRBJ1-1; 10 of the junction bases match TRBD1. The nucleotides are TGTGCCAGCAGCTTAGCCCCGACAGGGGGCTTCGGCACTGAAGCTTTCTTT. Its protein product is CASSLAPTGGFGTEAFF.